One sample yielded the 28 T cell receptor beta chains listed below, sequenced in a study of shared clonotypes between healthy human individuals. As defined, naive CD8 cells were CD45RO-negative and positively selected for CCR7, with terminally differentiated effector memory CD45RA+ cells excluded. Repertoires were generated with immunoSEQ multiplex PCR, while TCRdb's copy carries only in-frame clones and drops some. Among 1.5 million to 2.5 million clones listed, about 95% were seen once. Sequences were obtained from naive CD8+ T cells sorted from blood. These TCRs come from a man aged 18 to 30 in good health.

The CDR3 sequence: CASSLVAGSTDTQYF. CDR3 coding DNA: TGTGCCAGCAGCTTAGTGGCGGGATCCACAGATACGCAGTATTTT. V and J are TRBV7-3 and TRBJ2-3; TRBD2 might be the D (6 bases). Per the germline V gene, CDR1 is SGHTA and CDR2 is FQGTGA. The CDR3 is made up of 15 amino acids. V was pared by 2 bases and J by 2 bases, with 11 bases between.

This chain links TRBV6-5 with TRBJ1-1, with 9 bases identical to TRBD1. This CDR3 region has 14 residues. The V and J ends lost 5 bases and 0 bases, in that order; junction bases with no gene match: 1. Germline CDR1 and CDR2: MNHEY and SVGAGI. In nucleotides, the CDR3 is TGTGCCAGCAGTAACAGGGGGCTGAACACTGAAGCTTTCTTT. It is translated as CASSNRGLNTEAFF.

This chain uses TRBV5-1 with TRBJ2-7, with 13 bases that match TRBD2. The germline gives CDR1 SGHRS, CDR2 YFSETQ. Losses at the gene ends were 5 bases for V and 2 bases for J; bases not matched to a gene: 10. CDR3 length equals 17 residues. CDR3 bases: TGCGCCAGCAGGACGACCTCCGGGACTAGCGGGACCTACGAGCAGTACTTC. It is translated as CASRTTSGTSGTYEQYF. The full variable domain, with the rest looked up from reference TRBV5-1 and TRBJ2-7, is KAGVTQTPRYLIKTRGQQVTLSCSPISGHRSVSWYQQTPGQGLQFLFEYFSETQRNKGNFPGRFSGRQFSNSRSEMNVSTLELGDSALYLCASRTTSGTSGTYEQYFGPGTRLTVT.

This clone appeared a single time. Within the sample, other DNA sequences also encode this same CDR3. The CDR3 region has the DNA TGTGCCATCGGTGGTGAAGAGACCCAGTACTTC. This encodes CAIGGEETQYF. This chain connects TRBV10-3 to TRBJ2-5; D not certain. CDR1 and CDR2 from the germline V gene are ENHRY and SYGVKD. The V end lost 8 bases, the J end lost 3 bases, and 7 bases lay between the germline ends. CDR3 length: 11 residues.

The J gene is TRBJ2-1, the V gene TRBV25-1; possibly TRBD1 for D (6 bases). Trimming shortened V by 5 bases and J by 10 bases, and 15 bases separated the two germline ends. The CDR3 is made up of 13 amino acids. In germline, CDR1 is MGHDK, CDR2 SYGVNS. This CDR3 is CASSFDRFSEQFF. The CDR3 DNA follows: TGTGCCAGCAGTTTCGACAGGTTCAGCGAGCAGTTCTTC.

This chain joins TRBV6-6 and TRBJ2-2, with D hard to call. The CDR3 extends over 13 amino acids. V gave up 8 bases and J gave up 6 bases, with 13 bases separating them. CDR1 is MNHNY and CDR2 is SVGAGI in the germline V gene (reference sequence). The DNA for the CDR3 is TGTGCCAGCGTCGACACTATTGCCGGGGAGCTGTTTTTT. It yields the protein CASVDTIAGELFF.

This chain connects TRBV29-1 to TRBJ2-6; 9 bases fit TRBD1. CDR3 length: 14 amino acids. The V gene end was trimmed by 7 bases and the J gene end by 4 bases; junction bases not matched to a gene: 5. CDR1 and CDR2 from the germline V gene are SQVTM and ANQGSEA. DNA for the CDR3: TGCAGCGAAGACAGGGGGACCGGGGCCAACGTCCTGACTTTC. Protein product: CSEDRGTGANVLTF.

The rearrangement links TRBV19 to TRBJ2-3, with TRBD1 identical over 8 bases. CDR1 is LNHDA and CDR2 is SQIVND in the germline V gene (reference sequence). V dropped 3 bases and J dropped 0; count of bases not matched to a gene: 2. The CDR3 is 15 residues long. CDR3 residues: CASSMDRASTDTQYF. The CDR3 nucleotides are TGTGCCAGTAGTATGGACAGGGCTAGCACAGATACGCAGTATTTT.

The chain is built from TRBV7-9 and TRBJ2-1; tentatively, D is TRBD2 (5 bases). The germline V gene encodes CDR1 SEHNR and CDR2 FQNEAQ (reference sequence). The CDR3 covers 14 residues. Deletions cut 0 bases from V and 2 bases from J, with 5 bases between. The CDR3 protein is CASSLATTYNEQFF. The CDR3 DNA reads as TGTGCCAGCAGCTTAGCGACTACCTACAATGAGCAGTTCTTC.

Comment on this clone: The sample contains more than one DNA sequence encoding this CDR3. The rearrangement joins TRBV19 to TRBJ2-5; D is perhaps TRBD2 (5 bases). V was pared by 3 bases and J by 1 base, with 6 bases between. CDR1 and CDR2 from the germline V gene are LNHDA and SQIVND (reference sequence). The length of the CDR3 is 13 residues. The CDR3 reads CASSIGLQETQYF. The CDR3 DNA is TGTGCCAGTAGTATCGGACTCCAAGAGACCCAGTACTTC.

This chain connects TRBV27 to TRBJ2-7; the match to TRBD1 covers 7 bases. The CDR3 sequence is 16 residues long. The ends lost 2 bases at V and 5 bases at J; junction bases unmatched: 12. Germline V lookup: CDR1 MNHEY, CDR2 SMNVEV (reference sequence). Here the CDR3 DNA reads TGTGCCAGCAGTTTAGTTCGCCCACAGGGGTCCGACGAGCAGTACTTC. The encoded protein is CASSLVRPQGSDEQYF.

This chain links TRBV27 with TRBJ2-5; D call uncertain. This CDR3 region has 13 residues. Germline CDR1 reads MNHEY; CDR2 reads SMNVEV (reference sequence). V lost 7 bases to trimming and J lost 5 bases, with 14 bases between them. This CDR3 reads CASTPAGMETQYF. As DNA, the CDR3 is TGTGCCAGCACCCCTGCCGGAATGGAGACCCAGTACTTC.

This clone was seen once. The gene calls are TRBV7-6 and TRBJ2-1; 7 positions match TRBD2. The CDR3 sequence is 15 residues long. Germline trimming cut 5 bases from V and 2 bases from J; bases unmatched to any gene: 6. Per germline, CDR1 SGHVS and CDR2 FNYEAQ. The chain's CDR3 is CASSRGDYPYNEQFF. As DNA, the CDR3 is TGTGCCAGCAGCCGGGGGGACTATCCCTACAATGAGCAGTTCTTC.

This clone has only a few counts. Other DNA sequences from this sample encode an identical CDR3 as well. This sequence joins TRBV19 and TRBJ1-5; TRBD1 matches 10 bases. CDR3 length equals 14 residues. V gave up 3 bases and J gave up 6 bases; unmatched junction bases: 2. Germline values: CDR1 LNHDA, CDR2 SQIVND (reference sequence). The CDR3 sequence is CASSIRDRGQPQHF. Here the CDR3 DNA reads TGTGCCAGTAGTATCCGGGACAGGGGTCAGCCCCAGCATTTT.

CDR3 sequence: CASSVSSELGPYNEQFF. For the CDR3, the DNA is TGTGCCAGCAGCGTTAGTAGCGAACTGGGGCCCTACAATGAGCAGTTCTTC. The chain joins TRBV7-9 to TRBJ2-1, with D perhaps assigned TRBD1 or TRBD2 (5 bases each). Germline V gene data show CDR1 as SEHNR and CDR2 as FQNEAQ (reference sequence). V was cut by 5 bases and J by 2 bases, with 19 bases left in between. This CDR3 has 17 residues. Full variable domain (missing parts from reference TRBV7-9 and TRBJ2-1): DTGVSQNPRHKITKRGQNVTFRCDPISEHNRLYWYRQTLGQGPEFLTYFQNEAQLEKSRLLSDRFSAERPKGSFSTLEIQRTEQGDSAMYLCASSVSSELGPYNEQFFGPGTRLTVL.

The chain uses TRBV29-1 and TRBJ2-2, with D possibly being TRBD1 (5 bases). Germline values: CDR1 SQVTM, CDR2 ANQGSEA. With 3 bases removed from V and 5 bases from J, the gap between germline ends came to 10 bases. The CDR3 runs 13 residues. The CDR3 sequence is CSVDRAATGELFF. The CDR3 DNA reads TGCAGCGTTGACAGGGCCGCAACCGGGGAGCTGTTTTTT.

This clone was seen a few times. This chain links TRBV5-4 with TRBJ1-1; D unresolved. From germline, CDR1 is SGHNT and CDR2 YYREEE (reference sequence). This CDR3 is built from 12 residues. V was trimmed by 0 bases and J by 8 bases, leaving 8 bases between them. CDR3 DNA sequence: TGTGCCAGCAGCTTGGAATTCGGAGAAGCTTTCTTT. It encodes CASSLEFGEAFF.

The chain has TRBV5-1 and TRBJ2-7; TRBD2 agrees at 11 bases. V was clipped by 2 bases and J by 0 bases; unmatched bases: 7. From germline, CDR1 is SGHRS and CDR2 YFSETQ. CDR3 size: 17 residues. The CDR3 sequence is CASSFSVGTSGSYEQYF. The CDR3 region has the DNA TGCGCCAGCAGCTTCAGTGTAGGGACTAGCGGCTCCTACGAGCAGTACTTC. The full variable domain, completed using reference TRBV5-1 and TRBJ2-7, is KAGVTQTPRYLIKTRGQQVTLSCSPISGHRSVSWYQQTPGQGLQFLFEYFSETQRNKGNFPGRFSGRQFSNSRSEMNVSTLELGDSALYLCASSFSVGTSGSYEQYFGPGTRLTVT.

V gene TRBV7-3 combines with J gene TRBJ2-1; D remains unclear. Trimming cost V 5 bases and J 9 bases, with 11 bases left between them. CDR1 is SGHTA, CDR2 FQGTGA, per germline. The CDR3 is made up of 12 amino acids. The CDR3 DNA is TGTGCCAGCAGCCCAGAGATGGGTGAGCAGTTCTTC. Its translation is CASSPEMGEQFF.

This chain uses TRBV4-1 with TRBJ1-1; D might be TRBD1 (6 bases). V was pared by 3 bases and J by 0 bases, with 11 bases between. Germline V gene lookup returns CDR1 MGHRA and CDR2 YSYEKL. CDR3 length: 15 amino acids. The chain's CDR3 is CASSQTGQMNTEAFF. The CDR3 nucleotides are TGCGCCAGCAGCCAGACCGGACAGATGAACACTGAAGCTTTCTTT.

The J gene is TRBJ2-7, the V gene TRBV7-6; D ambiguous. The V end lost 1 base, the J end lost 5 bases, and 12 bases lay between the germline ends. CDR1 is SGHVS, CDR2 FNYEAQ, per germline. The CDR3 contains 14 residues. CDR3 DNA sequence: TGTGCCAGCAGCTTAGACCCGGCCATGGACGAGCAGTACTTC. Amino acid sequence: CASSLDPAMDEQYF.

The rearrangement joins TRBV7-9 to TRBJ1-2; perhaps TRBD1 as D (5 bases). The V and J ends lost 1 base and 4 bases respectively, with 10 bases between them. CDR3 length: 14 amino acids. In germline, CDR1 is SEHNR, CDR2 FQNEAQ (reference sequence). CDR3 sequence: CASSLEVGTYGYTF. The CDR3 DNA reads as TGTGCCAGCAGCTTAGAAGTAGGGACCTATGGCTACACCTTC.

The V gene is TRBV27, the J gene TRBJ2-2; 8 nucleotides align to TRBD2. V trimming: 7 bases; J trimming: 5 bases; junction bases outside the gene matches: 9. This CDR3 spans 15 amino acids. CDR1 and CDR2 from the germline V gene are MNHEY and SMNVEV (reference sequence). CDR3: CASNVISGGTGELFF. For the CDR3, the DNA is TGTGCCAGCAACGTAATCAGCGGGGGAACCGGGGAGCTGTTTTTT.

V gene TRBV4-1 combines with J gene TRBJ2-7, with 10 bases matching TRBD2. Germline assignment: CDR1 MGHRA and CDR2 YSYEKL. J gave up 5 bases and V 0 bases, and 10 bases lay outside the gene matches. The CDR3 spans 17 residues. The CDR3 is CASSQDSSGRAGDEQYF. The CDR3, as DNA: TGCGCCAGCAGCCAAGATTCCAGCGGGAGGGCCGGGGACGAGCAGTACTTC.

The chain carries TRBV5-6 and TRBJ2-7, with 8 positions matching TRBD1. Trimming cost V 4 bases and J 2 bases; bases outside gene matches: 8. CDR1 is SGHDT, CDR2 YYEEEE, per germline. The CDR3 is 15 amino acids. The CDR3 reads CASSPGQDYTYEQYF. CDR3 nucleotides: TGTGCCAGCAGCCCGGGACAGGACTACACCTACGAGCAGTACTTC.

The CDR3, as DNA: TGTGCCAGAGCCGAGGACGCTTCCAATGAGCAGTTCTTC. Translation gives CARAEDASNEQFF. The gene calls are TRBV2 and TRBJ2-1; D unresolved. Per germline, CDR1 SNHLY and CDR2 FYNNEI. The CDR3 loop spans 13 amino acids. Trimming removed 9 bases at V and 6 bases at J, with 15 bases between.

This chain links TRBV19 with TRBJ1-1; no clear D gene. The V gene's germline CDR1 is LNHDA and CDR2 SQIVND (reference sequence). This CDR3 has 15 amino acids. Trimming shortened V by 0 bases and J by 2 bases, and 10 bases separated the two germline ends. For the CDR3, the DNA is TGTGCCAGTAGTATAGAGTGGTCAACTAACACTGAAGCTTTCTTT. It yields the protein CASSIEWSTNTEAFF.

The chain combines TRBV10-3 with TRBJ2-7, with unresolved D. From germline, CDR1 is ENHRY and CDR2 SYGVKD. V was trimmed by 0 bases and J by 2 bases, leaving 11 bases between them. The CDR3 runs to 15 residues. CDR3 bases: TGTGCCATCAGTGAGTCCGAAGGTCCCCCCTACGAGCAGTACTTC. The encoded protein is CAISESEGPPYEQYF.